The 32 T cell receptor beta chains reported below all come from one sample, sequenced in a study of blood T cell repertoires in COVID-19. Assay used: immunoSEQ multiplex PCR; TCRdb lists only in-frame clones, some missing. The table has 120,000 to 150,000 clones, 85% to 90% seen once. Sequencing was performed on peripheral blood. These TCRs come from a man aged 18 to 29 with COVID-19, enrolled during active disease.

CDR3 nucleotide sequence: TGTGCCAGCGCCAGCGACCAGGGGTTCTATGGCTACACCTTC. Protein sequence: CASASDQGFYGYTF. The chain employs TRBV2 and TRBJ1-2; D is perhaps TRBD1 (6 bases). This CDR3 is 14 amino acids long. Looked up from germline, CDR1 is SNHLY and CDR2 is FYNNEI. The germline V and J ends were trimmed by 8 bases and 4 bases, with 17 bases remaining between them.

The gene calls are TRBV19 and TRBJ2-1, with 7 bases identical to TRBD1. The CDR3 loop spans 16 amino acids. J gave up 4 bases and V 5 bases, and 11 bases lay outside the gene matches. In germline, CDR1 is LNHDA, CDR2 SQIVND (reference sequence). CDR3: CASSSSGQTGYNEQFF. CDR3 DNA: TGTGCCAGTAGTTCCTCGGGACAGACCGGGTACAATGAGCAGTTCTTC. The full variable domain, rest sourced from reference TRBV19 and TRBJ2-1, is DGGITQSPKYLFRKEGQNVTLSCEQNLNHDAMYWYRQDPGQGLRLIYYSQIVNDFQKGDIAEGYSVSREKKESFPLTVTSAQKNPTAFYLCASSSSGQTGYNEQFFGPGTRLTVL.

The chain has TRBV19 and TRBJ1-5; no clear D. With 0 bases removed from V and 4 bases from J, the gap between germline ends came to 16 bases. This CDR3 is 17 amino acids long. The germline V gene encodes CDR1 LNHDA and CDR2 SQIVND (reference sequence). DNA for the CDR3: TGTGCCAGTAGTATAGATTTAATCAGGACTCCTAATCAGCCCCAGCATTTT. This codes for CASSIDLIRTPNQPQHF.

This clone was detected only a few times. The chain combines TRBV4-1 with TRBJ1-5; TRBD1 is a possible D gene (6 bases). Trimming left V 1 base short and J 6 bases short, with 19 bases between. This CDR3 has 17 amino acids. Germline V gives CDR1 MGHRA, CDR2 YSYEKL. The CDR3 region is CASSQGRGREGGQPQHF. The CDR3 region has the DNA TGCGCCAGCAGCCAAGGAAGAGGGCGAGAAGGGGGTCAGCCCCAGCATTTT.

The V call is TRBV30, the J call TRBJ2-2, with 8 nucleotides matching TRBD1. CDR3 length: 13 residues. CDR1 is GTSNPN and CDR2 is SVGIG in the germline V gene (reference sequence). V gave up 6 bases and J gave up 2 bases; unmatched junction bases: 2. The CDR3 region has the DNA TGTGCCTGCGGACAGGGCAACACCGGGGAGCTGTTTTTT. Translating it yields CACGQGNTGELFF.

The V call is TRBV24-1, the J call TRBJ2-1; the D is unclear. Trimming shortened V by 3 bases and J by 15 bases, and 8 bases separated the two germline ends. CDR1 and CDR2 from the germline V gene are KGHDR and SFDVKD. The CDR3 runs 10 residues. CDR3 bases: TGTGCCACCAGTGATGGTAGTCTGTTCTTC. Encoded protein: CATSDGSLFF.

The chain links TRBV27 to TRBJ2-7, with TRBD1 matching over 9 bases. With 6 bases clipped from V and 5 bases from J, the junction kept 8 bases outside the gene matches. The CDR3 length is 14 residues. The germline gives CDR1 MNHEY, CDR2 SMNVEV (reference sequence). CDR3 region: CASRGTGFVNEQYF. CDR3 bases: TGTGCCAGCAGGGGGACAGGGTTCGTCAACGAGCAGTACTTC.

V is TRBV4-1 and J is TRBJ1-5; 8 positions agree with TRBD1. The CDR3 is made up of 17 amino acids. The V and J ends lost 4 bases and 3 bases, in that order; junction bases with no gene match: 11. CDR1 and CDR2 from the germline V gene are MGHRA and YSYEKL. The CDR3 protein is CASSLLIRTGNNQPQHF. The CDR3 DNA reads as TGCGCCAGCAGCCTTCTCATTAGGACAGGGAACAATCAGCCCCAGCATTTT.

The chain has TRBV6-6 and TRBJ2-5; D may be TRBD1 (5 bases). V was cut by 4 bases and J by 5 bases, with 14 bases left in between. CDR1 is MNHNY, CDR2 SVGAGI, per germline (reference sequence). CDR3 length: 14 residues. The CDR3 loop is CASSSGQGLETQYF. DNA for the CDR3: TGTGCCAGCAGTTCCGGGCAGGGTCTGGAGACCCAGTACTTC.

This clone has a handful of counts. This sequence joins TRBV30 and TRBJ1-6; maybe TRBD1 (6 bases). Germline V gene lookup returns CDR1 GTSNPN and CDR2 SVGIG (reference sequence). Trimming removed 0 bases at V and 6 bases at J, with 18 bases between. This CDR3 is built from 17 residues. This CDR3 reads CAWSVRPHRELNSPLHF. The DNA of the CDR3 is TGTGCCTGGAGTGTCCGACCCCACAGGGAGCTTAATTCACCCCTCCACTTT.

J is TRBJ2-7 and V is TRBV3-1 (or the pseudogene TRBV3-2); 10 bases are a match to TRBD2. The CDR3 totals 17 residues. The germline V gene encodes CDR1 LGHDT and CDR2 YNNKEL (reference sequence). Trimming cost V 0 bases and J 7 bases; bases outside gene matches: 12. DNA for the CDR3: TGTGCCAGCAGCCAAGATAAAGCGGGAGGGTCCTGGGGTGAGCAGTACTTC. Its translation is CASSQDKAGGSWGEQYF.

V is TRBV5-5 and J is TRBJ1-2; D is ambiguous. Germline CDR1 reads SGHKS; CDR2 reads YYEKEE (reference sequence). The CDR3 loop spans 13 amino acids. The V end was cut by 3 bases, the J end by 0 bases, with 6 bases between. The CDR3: CASSSHSNYGYTF. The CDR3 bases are TGTGCCAGCAGCTCCCATTCTAACTATGGCTACACCTTC.

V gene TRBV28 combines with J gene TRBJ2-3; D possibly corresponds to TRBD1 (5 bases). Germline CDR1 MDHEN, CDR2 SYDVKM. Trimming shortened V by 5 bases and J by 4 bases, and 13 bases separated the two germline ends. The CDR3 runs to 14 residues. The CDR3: CASSGHVGADTQYF. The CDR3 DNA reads TGTGCCAGCAGTGGACATGTAGGGGCAGATACGCAGTATTTT.

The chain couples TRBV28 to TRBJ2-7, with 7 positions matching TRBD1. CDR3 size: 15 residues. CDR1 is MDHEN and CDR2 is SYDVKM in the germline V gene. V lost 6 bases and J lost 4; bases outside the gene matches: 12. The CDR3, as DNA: TGTGCCAGCAGCCGCGATAGTGGGACAGCATACGAGCAGTACTTC. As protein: CASSRDSGTAYEQYF.

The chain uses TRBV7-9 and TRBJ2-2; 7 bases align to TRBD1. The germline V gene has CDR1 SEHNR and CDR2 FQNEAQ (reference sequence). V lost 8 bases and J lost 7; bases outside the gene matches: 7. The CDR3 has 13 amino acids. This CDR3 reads CASLRGGFGELFF. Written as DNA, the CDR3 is TGTGCCAGCCTCCGAGGGGGCTTCGGGGAGCTGTTTTTT. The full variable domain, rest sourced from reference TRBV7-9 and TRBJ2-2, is DTGVSQNPRHKITKRGQNVTFRCDPISEHNRLYWYRQTLGQGPEFLTYFQNEAQLEKSRLLSDRFSAERPKGSFSTLEIQRTEQGDSAMYLCASLRGGFGELFFGEGSRLTVL.

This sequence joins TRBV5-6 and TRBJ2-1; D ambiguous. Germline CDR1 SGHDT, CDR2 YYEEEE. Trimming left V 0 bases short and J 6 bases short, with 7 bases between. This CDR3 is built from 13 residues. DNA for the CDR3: TGTGCCAGCAGCTTGGGTAGGAGCAATGAGCAGTTCTTC. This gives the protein CASSLGRSNEQFF.

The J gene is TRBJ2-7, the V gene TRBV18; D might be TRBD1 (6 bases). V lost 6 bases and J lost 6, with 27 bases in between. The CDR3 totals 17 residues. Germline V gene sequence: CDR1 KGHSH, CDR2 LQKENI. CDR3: CASSRWVMGAVNSEQYF. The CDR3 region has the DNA TGTGCCAGCTCCCGATGGGTCATGGGGGCAGTAAACTCCGAGCAGTACTTC.

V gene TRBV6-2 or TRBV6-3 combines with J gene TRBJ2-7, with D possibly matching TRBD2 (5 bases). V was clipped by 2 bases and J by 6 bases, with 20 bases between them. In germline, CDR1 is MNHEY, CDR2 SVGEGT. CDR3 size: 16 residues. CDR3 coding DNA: TGTGCCAGCAGTTACGCGATGTCGTCACTAGTCGGCGAGCAGTACTTC. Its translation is CASSYAMSSLVGEQYF.

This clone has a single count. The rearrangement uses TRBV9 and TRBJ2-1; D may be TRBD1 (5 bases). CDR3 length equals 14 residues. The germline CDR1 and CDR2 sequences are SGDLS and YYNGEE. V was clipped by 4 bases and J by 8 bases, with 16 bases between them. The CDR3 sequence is CASSPPGRVDEQFF. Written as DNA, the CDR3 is TGTGCCAGCAGCCCCCCTGGCAGGGTGGATGAGCAGTTCTTC.

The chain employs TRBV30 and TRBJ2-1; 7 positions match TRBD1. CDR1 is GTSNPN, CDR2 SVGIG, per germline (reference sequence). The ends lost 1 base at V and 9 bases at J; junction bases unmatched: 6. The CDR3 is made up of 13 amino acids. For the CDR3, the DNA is TGTGCCTGGAGTGCCGACAGGGACGGTGAGCAGTTCTTC. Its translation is CAWSADRDGEQFF. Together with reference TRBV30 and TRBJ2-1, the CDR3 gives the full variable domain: SQTIHQWPATLVQPVGSPLSLECTVEGTSNPNLYWYRQAAGRGLQLLFYSVGIGQISSEVPQNLSASRPQDRQFILSSKKLLLSDSGFYLCAWSADRDGEQFFGPGTRLTVL.

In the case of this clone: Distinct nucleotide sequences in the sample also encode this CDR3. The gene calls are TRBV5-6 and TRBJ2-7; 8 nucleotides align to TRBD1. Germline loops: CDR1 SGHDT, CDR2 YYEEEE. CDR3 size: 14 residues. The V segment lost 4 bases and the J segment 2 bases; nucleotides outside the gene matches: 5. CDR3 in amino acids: CASSPGTGAYEQYF. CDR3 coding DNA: TGTGCCAGCAGCCCCGGGACAGGCGCCTACGAGCAGTACTTC.

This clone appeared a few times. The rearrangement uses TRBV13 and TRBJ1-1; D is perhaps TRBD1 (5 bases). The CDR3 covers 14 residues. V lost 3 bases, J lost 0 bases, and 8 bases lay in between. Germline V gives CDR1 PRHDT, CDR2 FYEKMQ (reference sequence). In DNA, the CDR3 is TGTGCCAGCAGCTTGGTACAGGTGAACACTGAAGCTTTCTTT. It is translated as CASSLVQVNTEAFF.

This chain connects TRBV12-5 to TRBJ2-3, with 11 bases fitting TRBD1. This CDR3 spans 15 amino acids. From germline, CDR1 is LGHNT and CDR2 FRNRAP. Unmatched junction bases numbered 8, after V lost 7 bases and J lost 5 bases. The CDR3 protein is CASVQDRGRGDTQYF. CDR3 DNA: TGTGCTAGTGTCCAGGACAGGGGGCGCGGAGATACGCAGTATTTT.

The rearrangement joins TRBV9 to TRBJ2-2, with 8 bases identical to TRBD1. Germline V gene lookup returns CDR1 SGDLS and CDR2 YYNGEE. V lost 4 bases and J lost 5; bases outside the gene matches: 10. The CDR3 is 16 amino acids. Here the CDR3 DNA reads TGTGCCAGCAGCCCGCAGTCCGGGACAGGAACCGGGGAGCTGTTTTTT. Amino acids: CASSPQSGTGTGELFF.

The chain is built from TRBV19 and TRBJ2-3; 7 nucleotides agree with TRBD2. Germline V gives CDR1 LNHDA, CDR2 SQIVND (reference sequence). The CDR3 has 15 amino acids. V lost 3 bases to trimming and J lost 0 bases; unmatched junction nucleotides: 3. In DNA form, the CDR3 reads TGTGCCAGTAGTATTGGGGGGGTTAGCACAGATACGCAGTATTTT. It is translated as CASSIGGVSTDTQYF.

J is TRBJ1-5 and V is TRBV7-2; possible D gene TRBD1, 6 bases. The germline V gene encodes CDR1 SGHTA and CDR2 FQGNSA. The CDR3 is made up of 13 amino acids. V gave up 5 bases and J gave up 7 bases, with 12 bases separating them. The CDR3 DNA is TGTGCCAGCAGCCCATCAGGGGTACAGCCCCAGCATTTT. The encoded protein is CASSPSGVQPQHF.

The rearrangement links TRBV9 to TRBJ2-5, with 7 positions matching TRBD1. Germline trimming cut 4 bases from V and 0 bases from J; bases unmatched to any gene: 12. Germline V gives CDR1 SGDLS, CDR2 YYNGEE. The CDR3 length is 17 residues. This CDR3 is CASSPRQGELYQETQYF. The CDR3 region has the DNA TGTGCCAGCAGCCCCAGACAGGGAGAATTGTACCAAGAGACCCAGTACTTC.

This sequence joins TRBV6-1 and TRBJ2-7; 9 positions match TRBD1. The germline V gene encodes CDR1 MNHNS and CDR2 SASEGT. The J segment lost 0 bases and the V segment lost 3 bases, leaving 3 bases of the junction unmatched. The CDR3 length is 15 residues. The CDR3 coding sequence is TGTGCCAGCAGTGAGAGGGGACAGGGCTCCTACGAGCAGTACTTC. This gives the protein CASSERGQGSYEQYF.

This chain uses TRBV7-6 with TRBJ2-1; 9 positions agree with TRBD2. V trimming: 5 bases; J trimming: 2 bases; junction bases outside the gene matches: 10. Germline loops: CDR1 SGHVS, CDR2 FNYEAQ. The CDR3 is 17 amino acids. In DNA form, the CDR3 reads TGTGCCAGCAGCCGATCGGGACTAGCACCCCCCTACAATGAGCAGTTCTTC. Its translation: CASSRSGLAPPYNEQFF.

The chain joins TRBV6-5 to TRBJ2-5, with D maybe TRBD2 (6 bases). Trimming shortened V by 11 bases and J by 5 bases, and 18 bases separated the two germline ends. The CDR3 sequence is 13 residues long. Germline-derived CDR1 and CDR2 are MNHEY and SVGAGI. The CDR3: CASIPEGWETQYF. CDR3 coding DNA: TGTGCCTCGATTCCGGAGGGTTGGGAGACCCAGTACTTC.

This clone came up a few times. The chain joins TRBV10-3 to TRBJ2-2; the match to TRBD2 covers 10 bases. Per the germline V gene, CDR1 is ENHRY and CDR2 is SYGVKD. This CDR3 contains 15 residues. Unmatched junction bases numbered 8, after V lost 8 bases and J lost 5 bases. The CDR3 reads CAILPSGSITGELFF. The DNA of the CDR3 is TGTGCCATCCTCCCTAGCGGGAGTATAACCGGGGAGCTGTTTTTT.

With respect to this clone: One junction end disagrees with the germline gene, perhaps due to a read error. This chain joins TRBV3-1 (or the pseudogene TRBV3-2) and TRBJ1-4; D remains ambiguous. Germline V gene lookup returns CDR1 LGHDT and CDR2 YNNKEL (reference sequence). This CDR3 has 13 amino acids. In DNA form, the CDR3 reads TGTGCCAGCAGCCAAGTGTTTGGGAGAAAACTGCTTTTT. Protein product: CASSQVFGRKLLF.